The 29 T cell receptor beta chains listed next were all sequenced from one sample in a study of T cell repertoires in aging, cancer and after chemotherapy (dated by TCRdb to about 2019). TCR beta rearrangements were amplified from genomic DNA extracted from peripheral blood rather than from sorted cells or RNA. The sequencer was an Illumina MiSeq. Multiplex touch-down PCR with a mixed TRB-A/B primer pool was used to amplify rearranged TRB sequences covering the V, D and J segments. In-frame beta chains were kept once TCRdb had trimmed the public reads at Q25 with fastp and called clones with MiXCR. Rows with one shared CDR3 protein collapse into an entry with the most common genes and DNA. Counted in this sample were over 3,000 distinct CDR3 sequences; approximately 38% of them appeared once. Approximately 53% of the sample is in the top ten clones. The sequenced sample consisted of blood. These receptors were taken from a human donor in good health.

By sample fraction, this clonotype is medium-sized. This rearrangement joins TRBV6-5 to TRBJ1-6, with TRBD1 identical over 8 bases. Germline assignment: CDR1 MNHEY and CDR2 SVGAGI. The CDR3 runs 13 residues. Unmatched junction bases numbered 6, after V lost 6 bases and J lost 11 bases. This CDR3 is CASSGQGWAPLHF. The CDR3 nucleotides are TGTGCCAGCAGCGGACAGGGTTGGGCACCCCTCCACTTT.

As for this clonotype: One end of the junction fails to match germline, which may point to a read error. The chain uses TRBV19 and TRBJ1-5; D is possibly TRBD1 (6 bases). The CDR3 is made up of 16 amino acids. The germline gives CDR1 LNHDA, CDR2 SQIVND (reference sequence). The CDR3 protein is CASTIGGYGNNQRQHF. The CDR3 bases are TGTGCCAGTACCATAGGGGGTTACGGGAACAATCAGCGCCAGCATTTT.

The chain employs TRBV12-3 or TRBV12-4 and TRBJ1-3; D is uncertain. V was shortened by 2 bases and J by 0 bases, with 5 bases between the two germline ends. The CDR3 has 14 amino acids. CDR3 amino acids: CASSLQASGNTIYF. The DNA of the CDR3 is TGTGCCAGCAGTTTACAGGCCTCTGGAAACACCATATATTTT.

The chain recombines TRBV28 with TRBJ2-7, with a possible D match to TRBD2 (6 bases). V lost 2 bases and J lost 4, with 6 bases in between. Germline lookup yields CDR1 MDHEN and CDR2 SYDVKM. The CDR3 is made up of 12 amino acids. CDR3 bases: TGTGCCAGCAGTTTAGGGGGGTACGAGCAGTACTTC. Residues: CASSLGGYEQYF.

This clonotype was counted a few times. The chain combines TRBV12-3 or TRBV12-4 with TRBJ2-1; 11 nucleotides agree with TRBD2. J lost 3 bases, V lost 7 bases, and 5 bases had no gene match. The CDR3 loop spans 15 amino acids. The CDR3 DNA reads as TGTGCCAGCATACTAGCGGGGGATCTCTACAATGAGCAGTTCTTC. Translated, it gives CASILAGDLYNEQFF.

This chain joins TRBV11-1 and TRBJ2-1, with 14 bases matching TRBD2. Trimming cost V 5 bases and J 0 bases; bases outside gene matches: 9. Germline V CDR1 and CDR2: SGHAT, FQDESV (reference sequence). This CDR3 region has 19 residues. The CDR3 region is CASSTGLAGVLSSYNEQFF. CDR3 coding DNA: TGTGCCAGCAGCACGGGACTAGCGGGGGTGCTAAGCTCCTACAATGAGCAGTTCTTC.

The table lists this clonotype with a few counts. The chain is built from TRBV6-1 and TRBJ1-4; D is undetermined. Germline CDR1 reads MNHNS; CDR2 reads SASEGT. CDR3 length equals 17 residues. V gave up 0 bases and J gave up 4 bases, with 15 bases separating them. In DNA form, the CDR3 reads TGTGCCAGCAGTGAAGCGCTATCTGGGAGGAGTAATGAAAAACTGTTTTTT. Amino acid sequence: CASSEALSGRSNEKLFF.

The CDR3 protein is CASSFRSSPLHF. The CDR3 DNA follows: TGTGCCAGCAGTTTTCGTAGTTCACCCCTCCACTTT. The genes are TRBV27 and TRBJ1-6; no reliable D call. V was trimmed by 3 bases and J by 9 bases, leaving 6 bases between them. The CDR3 covers 12 residues. The germline V gene encodes CDR1 MNHEY and CDR2 SMNVEV (reference sequence).

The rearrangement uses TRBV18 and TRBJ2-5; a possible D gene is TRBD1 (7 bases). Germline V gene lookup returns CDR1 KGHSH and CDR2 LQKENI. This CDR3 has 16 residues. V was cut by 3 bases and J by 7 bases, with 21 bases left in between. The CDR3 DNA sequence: TGTGCCAGCTCACCTAGCCCGGGACAGCTGGGAGGGACCCAGTACTTC. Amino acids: CASSPSPGQLGGTQYF.

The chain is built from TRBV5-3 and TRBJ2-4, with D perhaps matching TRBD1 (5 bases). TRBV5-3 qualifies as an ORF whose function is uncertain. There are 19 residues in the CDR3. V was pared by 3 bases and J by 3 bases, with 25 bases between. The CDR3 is CARSYETHDRAGRKNIQYF. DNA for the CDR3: TGTGCCAGAAGCTACGAAACCCACGATCGGGCAGGGCGCAAAAACATTCAGTACTTC.

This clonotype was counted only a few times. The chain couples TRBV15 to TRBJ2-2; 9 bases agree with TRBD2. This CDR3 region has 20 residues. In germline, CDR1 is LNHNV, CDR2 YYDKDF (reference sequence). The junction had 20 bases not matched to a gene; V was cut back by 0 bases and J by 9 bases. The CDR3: CATSRDLHLTRGGDRRELFF. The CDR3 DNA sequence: TGTGCCACCAGCAGAGACCTCCACCTCACGCGGGGGGGCGACAGACGGGAGCTGTTTTTT.

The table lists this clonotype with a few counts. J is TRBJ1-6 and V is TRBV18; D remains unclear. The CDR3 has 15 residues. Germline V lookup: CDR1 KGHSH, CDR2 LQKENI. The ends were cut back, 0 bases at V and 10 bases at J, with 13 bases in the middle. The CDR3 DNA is TGTGCCAGCTCACCACCGGGCGGAGGAGAATCACCCCTCCACTTT. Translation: CASSPPGGGESPLHF.

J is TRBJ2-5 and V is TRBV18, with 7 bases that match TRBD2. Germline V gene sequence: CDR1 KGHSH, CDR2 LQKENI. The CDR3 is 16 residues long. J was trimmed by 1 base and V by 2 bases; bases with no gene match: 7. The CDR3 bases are TGTGCCAGCTCACCAAATTTAGGCGGGGGCCAAGAGACCCAGTACTTC. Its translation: CASSPNLGGGQETQYF.

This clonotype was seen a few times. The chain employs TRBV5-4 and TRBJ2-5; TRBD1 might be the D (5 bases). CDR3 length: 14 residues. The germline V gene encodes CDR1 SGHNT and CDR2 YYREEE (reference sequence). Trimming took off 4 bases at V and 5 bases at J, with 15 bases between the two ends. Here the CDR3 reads CASSTTTNRETQYF. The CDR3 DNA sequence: TGTGCCAGCAGCACTACGACAAACAGGGAGACCCAGTACTTC.

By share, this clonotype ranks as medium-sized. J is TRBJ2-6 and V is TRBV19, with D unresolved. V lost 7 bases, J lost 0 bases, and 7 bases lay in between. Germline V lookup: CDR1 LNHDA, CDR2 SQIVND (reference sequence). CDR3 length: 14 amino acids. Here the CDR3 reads CASKYGSGANVLTF. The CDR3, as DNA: TGTGCCAGTAAGTACGGCTCTGGGGCCAACGTCCTGACTTTC.

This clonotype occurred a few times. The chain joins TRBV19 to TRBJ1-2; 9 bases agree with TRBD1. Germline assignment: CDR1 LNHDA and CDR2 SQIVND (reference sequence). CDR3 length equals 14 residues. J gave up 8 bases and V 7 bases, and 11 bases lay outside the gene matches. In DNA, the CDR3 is TGTGCCAGTAATCCCCTCGGACAGGGGAAAGGCTACACCTTC. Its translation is CASNPLGQGKGYTF.

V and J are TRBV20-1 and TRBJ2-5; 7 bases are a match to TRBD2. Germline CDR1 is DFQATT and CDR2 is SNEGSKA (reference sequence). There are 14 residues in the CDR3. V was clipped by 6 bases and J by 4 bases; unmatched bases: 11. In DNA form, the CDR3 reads TGCAGTGCCGGGGGGAGTTTGAGGGGAGAGACCCAGTACTTC. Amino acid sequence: CSAGGSLRGETQYF.

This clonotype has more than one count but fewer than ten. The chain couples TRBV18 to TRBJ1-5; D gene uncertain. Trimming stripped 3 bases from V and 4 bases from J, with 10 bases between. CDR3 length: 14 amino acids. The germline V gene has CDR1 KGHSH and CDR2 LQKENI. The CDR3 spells CASSPTTGNQPQHF. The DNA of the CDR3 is TGTGCCAGCTCACCTACTACGGGAAATCAGCCCCAGCATTTT.

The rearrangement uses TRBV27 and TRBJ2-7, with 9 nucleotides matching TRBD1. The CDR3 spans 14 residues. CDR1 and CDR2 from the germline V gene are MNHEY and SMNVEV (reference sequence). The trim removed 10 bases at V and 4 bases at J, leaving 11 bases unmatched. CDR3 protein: CATNDRGGIYEQYV. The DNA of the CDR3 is TGTGCCACCAACGACAGGGGGGGGATTTACGAGCAGTACGTC.

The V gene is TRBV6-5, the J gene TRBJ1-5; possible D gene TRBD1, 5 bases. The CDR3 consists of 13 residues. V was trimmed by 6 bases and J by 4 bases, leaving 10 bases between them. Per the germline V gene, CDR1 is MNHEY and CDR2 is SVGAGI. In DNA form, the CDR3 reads TGTGCCAGCAGCTCGTGGGGGAATCAGCCCCAGCATTTT. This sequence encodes CASSSWGNQPQHF.

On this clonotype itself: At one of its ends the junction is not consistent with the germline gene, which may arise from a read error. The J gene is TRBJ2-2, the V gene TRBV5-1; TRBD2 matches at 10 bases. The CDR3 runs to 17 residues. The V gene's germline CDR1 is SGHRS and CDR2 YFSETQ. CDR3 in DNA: TGCGCCAGCAGCTTGGAAGCGGGGGGGCTCGAACACCGGGGAGCTGTTTTT. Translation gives CASSLEAGGLEHRGAVF.

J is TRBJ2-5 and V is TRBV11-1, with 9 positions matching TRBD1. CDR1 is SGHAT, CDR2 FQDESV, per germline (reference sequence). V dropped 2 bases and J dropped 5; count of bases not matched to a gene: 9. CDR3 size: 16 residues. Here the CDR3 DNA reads TGTGCCAGCAGCTTAACCCCGGGACAGGGCTGGGAGACCCAGTACTTC. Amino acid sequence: CASSLTPGQGWETQYF.

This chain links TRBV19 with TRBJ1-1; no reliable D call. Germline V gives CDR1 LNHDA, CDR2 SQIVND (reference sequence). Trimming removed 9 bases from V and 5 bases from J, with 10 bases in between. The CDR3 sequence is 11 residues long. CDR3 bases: TGTGCCAGCCTTTCGGTTACTGAAGCTTTCTTT. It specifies CASLSVTEAFF.

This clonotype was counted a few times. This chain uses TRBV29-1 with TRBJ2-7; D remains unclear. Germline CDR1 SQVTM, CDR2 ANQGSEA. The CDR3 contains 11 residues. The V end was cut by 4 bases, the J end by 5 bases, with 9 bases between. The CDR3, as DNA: TGCAGCGTTGCCGCTTACGACGAGCAGTACTTC. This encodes CSVAAYDEQYF.

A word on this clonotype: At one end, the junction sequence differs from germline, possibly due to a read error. CDR3 region: CASRIGGGNEKLFF. The CDR3 region has the DNA TGTGCCAGTAGGATAGGGGGCGGAAATGAAAAACTGTTTTTT. The gene calls are TRBV19 and TRBJ1-4; the match to TRBD1 covers 7 bases. This CDR3 comprises 14 residues. Germline V lookup: CDR1 LNHDA, CDR2 SQIVND (reference sequence).

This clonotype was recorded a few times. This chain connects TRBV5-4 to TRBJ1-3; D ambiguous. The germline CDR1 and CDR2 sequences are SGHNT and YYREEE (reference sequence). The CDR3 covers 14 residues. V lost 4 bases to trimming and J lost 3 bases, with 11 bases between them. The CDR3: CASSDPRVGNTIYF. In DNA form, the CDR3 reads TGTGCCAGCAGCGACCCACGGGTTGGAAACACCATATATTTT. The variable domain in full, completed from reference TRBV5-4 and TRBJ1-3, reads ETGVTQSPTHLIKTRGQQVTLRCSSQSGHNTVSWYQQALGQGPQFIFQYYREEENGRGNFPPRFSGLQFPNYSSELNVNALELDDSALYLCASSDPRVGNTIYFGEGSWLTVV.

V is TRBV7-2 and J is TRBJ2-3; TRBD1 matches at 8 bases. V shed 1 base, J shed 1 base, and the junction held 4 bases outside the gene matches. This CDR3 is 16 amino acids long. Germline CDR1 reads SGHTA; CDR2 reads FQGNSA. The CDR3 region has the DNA TGTGCCAGCAGCTTAGGCTCGACAGGGGGCACAGATACGCAGTATTTT. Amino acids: CASSLGSTGGTDTQYF.

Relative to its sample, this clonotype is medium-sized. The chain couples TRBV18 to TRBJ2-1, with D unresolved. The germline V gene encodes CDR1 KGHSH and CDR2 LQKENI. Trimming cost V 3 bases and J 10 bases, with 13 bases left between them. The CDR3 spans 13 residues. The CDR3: CASSPNPSGEQFF. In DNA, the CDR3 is TGTGCCAGCTCACCGAACCCCAGTGGGGAGCAGTTCTTC.

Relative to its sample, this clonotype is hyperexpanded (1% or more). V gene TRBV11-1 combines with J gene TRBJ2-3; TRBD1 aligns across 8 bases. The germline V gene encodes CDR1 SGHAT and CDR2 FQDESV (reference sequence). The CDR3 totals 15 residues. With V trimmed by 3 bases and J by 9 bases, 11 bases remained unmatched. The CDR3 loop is CASSLDRDGFRTQYF. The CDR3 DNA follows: TGTGCCAGCAGCTTGGACAGGGATGGATTTAGGACGCAGTATTTT. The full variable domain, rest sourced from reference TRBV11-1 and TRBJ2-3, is EAEVAQSPRYKITEKSQAVAFWCDPISGHATLYWYRQILGQGPELLVQFQDESVVDDSQLPKDRFSAERLKGVDSTLKIQPAELGDSAMYLCASSLDRDGFRTQYFGPGTRLTVL.